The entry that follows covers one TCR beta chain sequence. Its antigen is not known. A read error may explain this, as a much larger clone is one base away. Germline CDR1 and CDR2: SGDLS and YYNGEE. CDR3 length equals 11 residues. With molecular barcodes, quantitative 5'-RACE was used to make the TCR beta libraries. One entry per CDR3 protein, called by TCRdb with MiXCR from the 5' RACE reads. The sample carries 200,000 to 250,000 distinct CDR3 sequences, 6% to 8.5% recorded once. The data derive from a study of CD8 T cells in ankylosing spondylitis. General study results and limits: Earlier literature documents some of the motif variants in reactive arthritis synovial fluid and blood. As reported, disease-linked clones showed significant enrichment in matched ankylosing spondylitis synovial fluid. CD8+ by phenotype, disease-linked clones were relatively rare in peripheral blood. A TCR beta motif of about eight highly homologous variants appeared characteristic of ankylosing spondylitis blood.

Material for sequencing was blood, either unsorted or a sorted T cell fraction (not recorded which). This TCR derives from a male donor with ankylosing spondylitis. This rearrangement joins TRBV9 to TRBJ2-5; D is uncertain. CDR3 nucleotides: TGTGCCAGCAGCGTAGGCGAGACCAAGTACTTC. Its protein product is CASSVGETKYF.